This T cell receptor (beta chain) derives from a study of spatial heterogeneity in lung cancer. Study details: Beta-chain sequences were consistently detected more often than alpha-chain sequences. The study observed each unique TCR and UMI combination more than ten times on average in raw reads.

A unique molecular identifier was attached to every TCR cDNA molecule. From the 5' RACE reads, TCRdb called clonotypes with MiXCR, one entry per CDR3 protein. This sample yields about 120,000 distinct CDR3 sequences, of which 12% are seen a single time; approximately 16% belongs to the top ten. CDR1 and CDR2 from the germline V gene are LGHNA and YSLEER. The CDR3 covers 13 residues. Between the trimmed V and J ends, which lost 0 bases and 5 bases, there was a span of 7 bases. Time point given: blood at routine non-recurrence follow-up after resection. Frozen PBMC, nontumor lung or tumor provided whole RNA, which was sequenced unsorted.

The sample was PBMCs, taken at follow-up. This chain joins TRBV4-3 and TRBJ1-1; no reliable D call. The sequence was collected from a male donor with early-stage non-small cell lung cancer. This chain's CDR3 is CASSQDLQTEAFF. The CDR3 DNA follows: TGCGCCAGCAGCCAAGATCTACAGACTGAAGCTTTCTTT.